This T cell receptor (beta chain) was identified during a study of multiple sclerosis patients with progressive multifocal leukoencephalopathy (dated by TCRdb to between 2018 and 2021). Background on the whole study: Peripheral T and B cells were examined in MS patients who developed PML (4 under natalizumab, 1 after alemtuzumab) and in treated patients who did not develop PML. Longitudinal follow-up was performed in two natalizumab-treated patients who later developed PML, from before therapy through 6 and 12 months to PML onset. The study aimed to detect JC virus-specific or public T-cell expansions arising at the time of PML onset. General conclusions and limits of the study: When PML developed, no shared TRBV or TRBJ gene usage and no preferred TRBV-TRBJ pairings were found. In most PML patients, lower normalized Shannon entropy suggested less diverse TRB repertoires, while the natalizumab-treated controls had values close to 1. TRB clones with frequency above 0.5% were observed only in PML patients, but the clones expanded at PML onset were found to be already present before and during natalizumab therapy. Analysis was limited to peripheral blood, even though cerebrospinal fluid or brain lymphocytes might be more informative for natalizumab-associated PML. Because the cohort was small and descriptive, it remained unclear whether the findings reflect JC virus infection or general immunocompromise.

A remark on this clone: Its antigen is currently not known. No quality values exist for individual bases; no much larger clone is one base distant.

What this sample's time point label stands for: time of PML onset. The treatment or condition label on this specimen signifies: on natalizumab therapy at sampling. PML diagnosis was based on clinical and MRI findings and was confirmed by detection of JC virus DNA in cerebrospinal fluid. In the natalizumab-treated patients, PML was found to develop after between 16 and 56 months of natalizumab therapy. Interferon beta had previously been received by all listed patients, and all PML patients were female. At the time of PML onset, T3 blood samples were collected. Ficoll-Hypaque density gradient centrifugation was used to isolate peripheral blood mononuclear cells. TRB CDR3 regions were amplified from genomic DNA with the immunoSEQ two-step multiplex PCR at survey-level depth. Synthetic inline TR CDR3 controls covering all V-J pairings were spiked into each PCR to estimate template counts and remove amplification bias. Reads went through processing to reduce amplification and sequencing bias, and quantification was done against synthetic TR CDR3 analogs. Concerning the study's data processing: In ImmunoSEQ Analyzer, raw data were processed so that out-of-frame sequences and CDR3s with stop codons were removed, with gene names following IMGT nomenclature. Repertoire diversity was summarized as normalized Shannon entropy, defined as 1 minus Pielou's evenness. TRB sequences were considered identical only when V gene, J gene and CDR3 were shared. Public PML clonotypes were CDR3s shared by two or more PML-onset samples but absent earlier, in controls, and in public databases. Positional CDR3 amino acid composition was analyzed in Skylign with the observed count method. In TCRdb, the immuneACCESS table is reduced to in-frame sequences with V and J assigned. These tables do not hold every clone; where another copy was compared, an unresolved V gene accounts for under half, and the others remain unexplained. V and J calls and clone size follow that table, whereas D and trimming were derived from the DNA. This sample holds fewer than 35,000 clones; approximately 84% were observed only once. The leading ten clones occupy under 4% of the sample.

Sequenced here: PBMCs, sampled from a patient treated with natalizumab. This sequence was found in a human donor with progressive multifocal leukoencephalopathy.

The CDR3 has the sequence CASSSLAGGRDTQYF. Here is the DNA: TGTGCCAGCAGCTCCCTAGCGGGAGGGAGAGATACGCAGTATTTT. This receptor chain uses TRBV7-9 and TRBJ2-3, and 12 junctional nucleotides match TRBD2. Including the terminal cysteine and phenylalanine, the CDR3 comprises 15 residues. Here the CDR3 DNA is all that survives: 45 bases in frame from base 1. The germline V gene encodes CDR1 SEHNR and CDR2 FQNEAQ (reference sequence). Trimming removed 4 bases from V and 5 bases from J; the gene matches leave 4 bases unexplained.